The clone carrying this TCR beta chain was recorded many times. What it recognizes is unknown. Researchers tagged individual cDNA molecules with unique molecular identifiers. TCRdb fed the 5' RACE reads into MiXCR, producing one record per CDR3 protein. The table lists about 34,000 distinct CDR3 sequences, 6% to 7% of them singletons. This sample is drawn from a study of early T cells in non-severe SARS-CoV-2 infection. Study as a whole: Bulk RNA taken from unsorted whole blood was sequenced, leaving chains unpaired. Study results and caveats: A preference for anti-spike CD8 responses marked VDJdb matching, which missed private and CD4 specificities.

The CDR3 spans 15 residues. Trimming shortened V by 3 bases and J by 4 bases, and 12 bases separated the two germline ends. The TCR was taken from an adult who was a healthcare worker with PCR-confirmed SARS-CoV-2 infection or an uninfected control (not recorded which). Sequencing was performed on whole blood. V usage is TRBV12-3 or TRBV12-4 and J usage is TRBJ2-2; tentatively, D is TRBD1 (6 bases). The chain's CDR3 is CASSFLGARTGELFF. In DNA form, the CDR3 reads TGTGCCAGCAGTTTTTTGGGGGCTCGCACCGGGGAGCTGTTTTTT.